This TCR beta chain was recorded in a study of T cells after yellow fever vaccination. Study information: Low-cell-number fractions underwent preparation using SMART-Seq v4 Ultra Low Input. Whole-study results and caveats: Overlap between CD4 and CD8 compartments was detected for a small share of clonotypes.

This CDR3 region has 18 residues. Per the germline V gene, CDR1 is SGHTA and CDR2 is FQGNSA. V shed 1 base and J shed 0 bases, with 17 bases lying between them. TCRdb re-derived calls from the 5' RACE reads in MiXCR, one entry per CDR3 protein. The table has hundreds of thousands of distinct CDR3 sequences, 4.1% seen once. The sample holds many counts of this clonotype. Its antigen is as yet unknown. This TCR was sampled from a man between 18 and 35 years old who received the YFV17D yellow fever vaccine. The input for sequencing was PBMCs, taken 5 days after the yellow fever booster vaccination. The chain employs TRBV7-2 and TRBJ2-3; D possibly corresponds to TRBD2 (6 bases). CDR3 in amino acids: CASSLGTLADSSTDTQYF. In DNA, the CDR3 is TGTGCCAGCAGCTTAGGAACACTAGCAGATTCTAGCACAGATACGCAGTATTTT.